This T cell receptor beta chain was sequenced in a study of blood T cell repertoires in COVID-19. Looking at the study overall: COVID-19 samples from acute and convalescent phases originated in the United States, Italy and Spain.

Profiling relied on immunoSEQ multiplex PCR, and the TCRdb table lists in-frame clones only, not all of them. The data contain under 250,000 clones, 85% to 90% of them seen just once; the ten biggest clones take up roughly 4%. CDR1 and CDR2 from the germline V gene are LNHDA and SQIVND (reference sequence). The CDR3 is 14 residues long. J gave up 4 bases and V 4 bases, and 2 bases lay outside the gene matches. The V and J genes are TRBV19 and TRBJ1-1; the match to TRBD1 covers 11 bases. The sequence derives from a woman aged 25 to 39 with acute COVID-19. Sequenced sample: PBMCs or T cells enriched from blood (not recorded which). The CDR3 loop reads CASSTDRGLTEAFF. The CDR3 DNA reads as TGTGCCAGTAGTACGGACAGGGGGCTCACTGAAGCTTTCTTT.